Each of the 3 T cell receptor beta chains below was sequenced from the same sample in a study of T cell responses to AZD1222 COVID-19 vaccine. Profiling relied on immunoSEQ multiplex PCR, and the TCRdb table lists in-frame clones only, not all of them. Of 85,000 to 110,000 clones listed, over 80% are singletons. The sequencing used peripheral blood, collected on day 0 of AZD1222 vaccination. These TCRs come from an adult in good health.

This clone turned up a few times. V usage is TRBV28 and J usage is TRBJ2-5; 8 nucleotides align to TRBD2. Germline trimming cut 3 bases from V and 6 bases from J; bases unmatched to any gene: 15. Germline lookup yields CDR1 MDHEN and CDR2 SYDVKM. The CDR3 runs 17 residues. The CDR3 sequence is CASSFSPRGGKVQTQYF. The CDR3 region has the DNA TGTGCCAGCAGTTTTTCCCCCCGGGGGGGGAAAGTGCAGACCCAGTACTTC.

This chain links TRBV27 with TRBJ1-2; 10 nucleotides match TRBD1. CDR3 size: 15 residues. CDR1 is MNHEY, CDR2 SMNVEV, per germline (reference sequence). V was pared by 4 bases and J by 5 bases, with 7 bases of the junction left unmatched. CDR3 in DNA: TGTGCCAGCAGTTCGGGAGGGGGACAGGGGTATGGCTACACCTTC. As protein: CASSSGGGQGYGYTF.

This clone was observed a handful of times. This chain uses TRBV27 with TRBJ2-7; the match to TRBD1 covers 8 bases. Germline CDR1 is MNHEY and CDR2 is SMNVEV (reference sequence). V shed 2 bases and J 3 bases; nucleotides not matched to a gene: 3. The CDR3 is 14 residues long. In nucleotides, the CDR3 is TGTGCCAGCAGTTTAGCCAGGGGGCACTACGAGCAGTACTTC. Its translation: CASSLARGHYEQYF.